The 20 T cell receptor beta chains listed next were all sequenced from one sample in a study of technical replicates of blood from a few donors. Assay used: immunoSEQ multiplex PCR; TCRdb lists only in-frame clones, some missing. The sample lists tens of thousands of clones, around 95% occurring once. The sequenced material came from T cells isolated from PBMCs. The receptors were sampled from a human donor in good health.

The J gene is TRBJ1-2, the V gene TRBV19, with a tentative D call TRBD1 (5 bases). V gave up 3 bases and J gave up 8 bases, with 13 bases separating them. This CDR3 is 13 amino acids long. Germline loops: CDR1 LNHDA, CDR2 SQIVND (reference sequence). The CDR3 nucleotides read TGTGCCAGTAGTATTCCAGGGTTGGAGGGCTACACCTTC. This encodes CASSIPGLEGYTF.

This clone has a single count. V and J are TRBV10-3 and TRBJ2-7; D is undetermined. Trimming took 3 bases from V and 0 from J, leaving 9 bases between them. The CDR3 has 14 amino acids. Per the germline V gene, CDR1 is ENHRY and CDR2 is SYGVKD. This chain's CDR3 is CAISDLAFSYEQYF. CDR3 DNA: TGTGCCATCAGTGATTTAGCTTTCTCCTACGAGCAGTACTTC.

The chain is built from TRBV7-3 and TRBJ2-7, with 9 nucleotides matching TRBD1. This CDR3 has 14 amino acids. From germline, CDR1 is SGHTA and CDR2 FQGTGA. V gave up 5 bases and J gave up 4 bases; unmatched junction bases: 6. CDR3 region: CASSPGTGQYEQYF. Written as DNA, the CDR3 is TGTGCCAGCAGCCCAGGGACAGGGCAGTACGAGCAGTACTTC.

The chain recombines TRBV6-6 with TRBJ2-5; 7 nucleotides agree with TRBD1. Germline CDR1 and CDR2: MNHNY and SVGAGI (reference sequence). Trimming removed 2 bases from V and 5 bases from J; junction bases left unmatched: 8. The CDR3 is made up of 15 amino acids. CDR3 sequence reads: CASSYVAGGLETQYF. CDR3 DNA sequence: TGTGCCAGCAGTTACGTGGCAGGGGGTCTTGAGACCCAGTACTTC.

The chain employs TRBV4-1 and TRBJ2-3; possibly TRBD2 for D (5 bases). V lost 1 base and J lost 6, with 5 bases in between. Germline V gives CDR1 MGHRA, CDR2 YSYEKL. This CDR3 region has 12 residues. The CDR3 is CASSQVADTQYF. The CDR3 region has the DNA TGCGCCAGCAGCCAAGTAGCGGATACGCAGTATTTT.

The chain links TRBV4-1 to TRBJ2-3, with 8 bases aligning to TRBD1. Germline V gene lookup returns CDR1 MGHRA and CDR2 YSYEKL. Trimming cost V 5 bases and J 1 base; bases outside gene matches: 5. CDR3 length: 15 amino acids. DNA for the CDR3: TGCGCCAGCAGCGAGACAGGGGTCCGCACAGATACGCAGTATTTT. Translated, it gives CASSETGVRTDTQYF.

Only one count was recorded for this clone. V usage is TRBV30 and J usage is TRBJ2-3; 8 bases match TRBD1. The CDR3 contains 14 residues. V shed 1 base and J 4 bases; nucleotides not matched to a gene: 4. CDR1 and CDR2 (germline): GTSNPN, SVGIG (reference sequence). CDR3 loop: CAWSAGQGPDTQYF. Here the CDR3 DNA reads TGTGCCTGGAGTGCCGGACAGGGTCCAGATACGCAGTATTTT.

The chain recombines TRBV29-1 with TRBJ2-2, with TRBD2 identical over 7 bases. CDR1 is SQVTM and CDR2 is ANQGSEA in the germline V gene. The CDR3 contains 13 residues. The junction had 5 bases not matched to a gene; V was cut back by 5 bases and J by 5 bases. CDR3 sequence reads: CSVSGGGTGELFF. CDR3 DNA sequence: TGCAGCGTTTCGGGGGGTGGTACCGGGGAGCTGTTTTTT.

The rearrangement uses TRBV28 and TRBJ2-5, with D possibly being TRBD1 (6 bases). V lost 6 bases and J 4 bases, leaving 9 bases between the germline ends. The CDR3 consists of 12 residues. Per germline, CDR1 MDHEN and CDR2 SYDVKM. The CDR3 region has the DNA TGTGCCAGCAGACAGGGAAGAGAGACCCAGTACTTC. Translated, it gives CASRQGRETQYF. Drawing the rest from reference TRBV28 and TRBJ2-5, the complete variable domain is DVKVTQSSRYLVKRTGEKVFLECVQDMDHENMFWYRQDPGLGLRLIYFSYDVKMKEKGDIPEGYSVSREKKERFSLILESASTNQTSMYLCASRQGRETQYFGPGTRLLVL.

The gene calls are TRBV7-3 and TRBJ1-1; 7 nucleotides match TRBD1. From germline, CDR1 is SGHTA and CDR2 FQGTGA. After removal of 6 bases from V and 1 base from J, the junction contained 8 bases not matched to a gene. The CDR3 extends over 15 amino acids. In DNA form, the CDR3 reads TGTGCCAGCAGACCAACAGGGGCACCGAACACTGAAGCTTTCTTT. Translation: CASRPTGAPNTEAFF.

The genes are TRBV5-6 and TRBJ2-3; D remains unclear. CDR1 SGHDT and CDR2 YYEEEE come from the germline V gene. Trimming removed 2 bases from V and 8 bases from J, with 9 bases in between. This CDR3 has 12 amino acids. The DNA for the CDR3 is TGTGCCAGCAGCTTTTACGAGGCTACGCAGTATTTT. It specifies CASSFYEATQYF.

Only one count was recorded for this clone. The chain employs TRBV7-2 and TRBJ2-6, with TRBD1 as a possible D gene (5 bases). This CDR3 region has 17 residues. V was trimmed by 0 bases and J by 6 bases, leaving 15 bases between them. Germline CDR1 and CDR2: SGHTA and FQGNSA. The CDR3 coding sequence is TGTGCCAGCAGCTTAGCGTATCAGGGTACTGAGGCCAACGTCCTGACTTTC. Residues: CASSLAYQGTEANVLTF. Full variable domain (outside the CDR3, taken from reference TRBV7-2 and TRBJ2-6): GAGVSQSPSNKVTEKGKDVELRCDPISGHTALYWYRQSLGQGLEFLIYFQGNSAPDKSGLPSDRFSAERTGGSVSTLTIQRTQQEDSAVYLCASSLAYQGTEANVLTFGAGSRLTVL.

The V call is TRBV23-1, the J call TRBJ2-3; 7 bases map to TRBD1. TRBV23-1 falls under the ORF class, with uncertain function. The CDR3 consists of 18 residues. V gave up 6 bases and J gave up 1 base; unmatched junction bases: 16. CDR3 nucleotide sequence: TGCGCCAGCAGGAGACAGGGCTATAGCAAACATTGCACAGATACGCAGTATTTT. This codes for CASRRQGYSKHCTDTQYF.

This chain joins TRBV5-1 and TRBJ2-3, with D possibly matching TRBD2 (5 bases). CDR1 and CDR2 from the germline V gene are SGHRS and YFSETQ. The CDR3 is made up of 16 amino acids. Trimming left V 4 bases short and J 2 bases short, with 17 bases between. CDR3 DNA sequence: TGCGCCAGCAGCACACAAACCGGGATATCCACAGATACGCAGTATTTT. It encodes CASSTQTGISTDTQYF. The full variable domain, its missing parts supplied by reference TRBV5-1 and TRBJ2-3, is KAGVTQTPRYLIKTRGQQVTLSCSPISGHRSVSWYQQTPGQGLQFLFEYFSETQRNKGNFPGRFSGRQFSNSRSEMNVSTLELGDSALYLCASSTQTGISTDTQYFGPGTRLTVL.

The rearrangement joins TRBV4-2 to TRBJ2-1; 9 bases are shared with TRBD2. The length of the CDR3 is 16 residues. The germline V gene encodes CDR1 LGHNA and CDR2 YNFKEQ. V lost 4 bases, J lost 4 bases, and 8 bases stayed unmatched. The CDR3 DNA is TGTGCCAGCAGCCGATTAGAGCGGGAGGTTTACAATGAGCAGTTCTTC. Translated, it gives CASSRLEREVYNEQFF.

The CDR3 reads CATRDNQETQYF. DNA of the CDR3: TGTGCCACTCGGGACAACCAAGAGACCCAGTACTTC. The V gene is TRBV6-6, the J gene TRBJ2-5; D possibly corresponds to TRBD1 (6 bases). Germline V gene sequence: CDR1 MNHNY, CDR2 SVGAGI (reference sequence). This CDR3 region has 12 residues. V was cut by 10 bases and J by 0 bases, with 9 bases left in between.

This chain joins TRBV19 and TRBJ2-7, with 9 bases that match TRBD1. Losses at the gene ends were 7 bases for V and 3 bases for J; bases not matched to a gene: 1. Germline CDR1 reads LNHDA; CDR2 reads SQIVND (reference sequence). The CDR3 runs 12 residues. CDR3: CASMGQGYEQYF. The CDR3 region has the DNA TGTGCCAGTATGGGACAGGGCTACGAGCAGTACTTC.

The chain joins TRBV5-4 to TRBJ2-1; 9 bases agree with TRBD2. V was pared by 3 bases and J by 1 base, with 5 bases of the junction left unmatched. CDR3 length: 16 amino acids. Looked up from germline, CDR1 is SGHNT and CDR2 is YYREEE (reference sequence). This chain's CDR3 is CASSSLSGRSYNEQFF. Here the CDR3 DNA reads TGTGCCAGCAGCTCTCTGAGCGGGAGGTCCTACAATGAGCAGTTCTTC. Complete variable domain (other parts from reference TRBV5-4 and TRBJ2-1): ETGVTQSPTHLIKTRGQQVTLRCSSQSGHNTVSWYQQALGQGPQFIFQYYREEENGRGNFPPRFSGLQFPNYSSELNVNALELDDSALYLCASSSLSGRSYNEQFFGPGTRLTVL.

The genes are TRBV2 and TRBJ1-4, with 9 bases aligning to TRBD1. Germline V lookup: CDR1 SNHLY, CDR2 FYNNEI. With V trimmed by 6 bases and J by 4 bases, 6 bases remained unmatched. This CDR3 has 15 residues. The CDR3 spells CASRAGTGSNEKLFF. Here the CDR3 DNA reads TGTGCCAGCAGAGCCGGGACAGGGAGTAATGAAAAACTGTTTTTT.

The rearrangement joins TRBV19 to TRBJ2-7; 8 bases match TRBD2. The V gene end was trimmed by 7 bases and the J gene end by 7 bases; junction bases not matched to a gene: 18. The CDR3 runs 16 residues. The germline CDR1 and CDR2 sequences are LNHDA and SQIVND (reference sequence). The CDR3 loop is CASTDQASGRGNEQYF. CDR3 coding DNA: TGTGCCAGTACCGACCAAGCCAGCGGGAGAGGAAATGAGCAGTACTTC.